Shown below are 30 T cell receptor beta chains from a single sample sequenced in a study of blood T cell repertoires in COVID-19. Assay: immunoSEQ multiplex PCR; the TCRdb copy retains only in-frame clones and omits some. Of some 130,000 clones listed, around nine tenths are singletons. Material for sequencing was peripheral blood. These TCRs come from a woman in her sixties or seventies with COVID-19, enrolled during active disease.

This chain links TRBV28 with TRBJ2-3, with D possibly matching TRBD1 (6 bases). CDR3 length: 17 residues. Germline V CDR1 and CDR2: MDHEN, SYDVKM. Deletions cut 5 bases from V and 2 bases from J, with 20 bases between. The CDR3 bases are TGTGCCAGCAGTCGGCTCCGGGACAATTTTTTCACAGATACGCAGTATTTT. It specifies CASSRLRDNFFTDTQYF.

This chain links TRBV24-1 with TRBJ1-1, with D perhaps matching TRBD1 (5 bases). The CDR3 is 14 amino acids. V was clipped by 10 bases and J by 2 bases, with 16 bases between them. Germline assignment: CDR1 KGHDR and CDR2 SFDVKD. CDR3 coding DNA: TGTGCCACGTCTATCCCCCAGGGTAACACTGAAGCTTTCTTT. Amino acids: CATSIPQGNTEAFF.

The chain is built from TRBV5-1 and TRBJ1-6; tentative D call: TRBD1 (5 bases). CDR3 length: 15 amino acids. Germline CDR1 and CDR2: SGHRS and YFSETQ. V was cut by 2 bases and J by 0 bases, with 6 bases left in between. The CDR3 nucleotides are TGCGCCAGCAGCTTTGACAGCTCCTATAATTCACCCCTCCACTTT. Its translation: CASSFDSSYNSPLHF.

The chain joins TRBV7-2 to TRBJ2-3; D is unresolved. Trimming took off 5 bases at V and 0 bases at J, with 9 bases between the two ends. The CDR3 loop spans 14 amino acids. In germline, CDR1 is SGHTA, CDR2 FQGNSA. CDR3 coding DNA: TGTGCCAGCAGCCCGCTGACTAGCACAGATACGCAGTATTTT. As protein: CASSPLTSTDTQYF.

The chain couples TRBV27 to TRBJ2-2; D remains ambiguous. CDR3 size: 14 residues. The germline CDR1 and CDR2 sequences are MNHEY and SMNVEV (reference sequence). V dropped 6 bases and J dropped 1 base, with 9 bases sitting between them. The CDR3 reads CASRVGRNTGELFF. The CDR3 nucleotides are TGTGCCAGCAGGGTGGGCAGGAACACCGGGGAGCTGTTTTTT.

This chain connects TRBV24-1 to TRBJ2-5; D perhaps matches TRBD2 (6 bases). This CDR3 has 16 residues. Germline CDR1 is KGHDR and CDR2 is SFDVKD. V lost 3 bases and J lost 0, with 13 bases in between. The CDR3, as DNA: TGTGCCACCAGTGATCCCGGGGAGGCGTACCAAGAGACCCAGTACTTC. Amino acid sequence: CATSDPGEAYQETQYF.

The chain links TRBV28 to TRBJ2-6; D unclear. The germline V gene has CDR1 MDHEN and CDR2 SYDVKM. The CDR3 extends over 14 amino acids. V lost 4 bases and J lost 0, with 4 bases in between. Here the CDR3 DNA reads TGTGCCAGCAGTTACAGCTCTGGGGCCAACGTCCTGACTTTC. Amino acid sequence: CASSYSSGANVLTF.

The chain recombines TRBV30 with TRBJ2-7; D gene ambiguous. V was cut by 8 bases and J by 4 bases, with 15 bases left in between. This CDR3 region has 12 residues. The germline gives CDR1 GTSNPN, CDR2 SVGIG (reference sequence). This CDR3 reads CAASSGFYEQYF. In nucleotides, the CDR3 is TGTGCCGCGTCTTCAGGCTTTTACGAGCAGTACTTC.

This chain connects TRBV15 to TRBJ1-5; 9 bases are a match to TRBD1. Germline V gene sequence: CDR1 LNHNV, CDR2 YYDKDF (reference sequence). The CDR3 runs 16 residues. The ends lost 2 bases at V and 3 bases at J; junction bases unmatched: 5. CDR3 nucleotide sequence: TGTGCCACCAGCAGACCGGGACAGGGAGCCAATCAGCCCCAGCATTTT. Protein sequence: CATSRPGQGANQPQHF.

The genes are TRBV3-1 (or the pseudogene TRBV3-2) and TRBJ1-4; a weak D match, TRBD1 (5 bases). This CDR3 comprises 13 residues. Trimming left V 2 bases short and J 8 bases short, with 9 bases between. Per germline, CDR1 LGHDT and CDR2 YNNKEL (reference sequence). The CDR3 region is CASSQLGVEKLFF. CDR3 in DNA: TGTGCCAGCAGCCAATTAGGGGTCGAAAAACTGTTTTTT.

The V call is TRBV28, the J call TRBJ1-2; the D gene is possibly TRBD1 (6 bases). V was clipped by 8 bases and J by 6 bases, with 13 bases between them. Per germline, CDR1 MDHEN and CDR2 SYDVKM. The CDR3 has 12 amino acids. CDR3 loop: CASRGTINGYTF. The DNA for the CDR3 is TGTGCCAGCCGAGGGACAATCAATGGCTACACCTTC.

The chain has TRBV7-2 and TRBJ2-5, with D possibly TRBD2 on 6 matching bases. Trimming cost V 5 bases and J 2 bases, with 15 bases left between them. The CDR3 is 15 residues long. Germline V gene lookup returns CDR1 SGHTA and CDR2 FQGNSA. DNA for the CDR3: TGTGCCAGCAGCACGGGAGTGACCCGTCAAGAGACCCAGTACTTC. It encodes CASSTGVTRQETQYF.

The V call is TRBV4-1, the J call TRBJ1-1; D gene ambiguous. CDR1 and CDR2 from the germline V gene are MGHRA and YSYEKL. V was pared by 1 base and J by 3 bases, with 6 bases between. This CDR3 is built from 13 residues. The DNA for the CDR3 is TGCGCCAGCAGCCAAGTCCCCGACACTGAAGCTTTCTTT. Translation gives CASSQVPDTEAFF.

The chain joins TRBV3-1 (or the pseudogene TRBV3-2) to TRBJ1-3, with unresolved D. With 2 bases removed from V and 1 base from J, the gap between germline ends came to 15 bases. This CDR3 contains 17 residues. Germline CDR1 is LGHDT and CDR2 is YNNKEL (reference sequence). The CDR3 DNA follows: TGTGCCAGCAGCCAAAAGGGAGGGATATCGTCTGGAAACACCATATATTTT. It encodes CASSQKGGISSGNTIYF.

The chain links TRBV28 to TRBJ1-2; 8 positions match TRBD1. V shed 7 bases, J shed 2 bases, and the junction held 9 bases outside the gene matches. Germline V gene lookup returns CDR1 MDHEN and CDR2 SYDVKM. CDR3 length: 15 residues. CDR3 loop: CASTPVDRGNYGYTF. The CDR3 DNA reads TGTGCCAGCACCCCCGTCGACAGGGGAAACTATGGCTACACCTTC.

The V call is TRBV18, the J call TRBJ2-2, with a tentative D call TRBD1 (5 bases). This CDR3 has 14 amino acids. Trimming left V 6 bases short and J 2 bases short, with 10 bases between. Germline V gives CDR1 KGHSH, CDR2 LQKENI. In DNA, the CDR3 is TGTGCCAGCTCCCAGGGAATCAACACCGGGGAGCTGTTTTTT. The encoded protein is CASSQGINTGELFF.

This rearrangement joins TRBV5-1 to TRBJ1-1; no definite D call. The CDR3 is 14 residues long. V lost 2 bases to trimming and J lost 1 base, with 9 bases between them. The germline gives CDR1 SGHRS, CDR2 YFSETQ. DNA for the CDR3: TGCGCCAGCAGCTTACTACTAAAGAACACTGAAGCTTTCTTT. Its protein product is CASSLLLKNTEAFF.

The J gene is TRBJ2-7, the V gene TRBV24-1, with D maybe TRBD1 (5 bases). V shed 3 bases and J shed 2 bases, with 7 bases lying between them. This CDR3 has 13 residues. From germline, CDR1 is KGHDR and CDR2 SFDVKD. The CDR3: CATSDGAAYEQYF. CDR3 DNA: TGTGCCACCAGTGATGGGGCAGCCTACGAGCAGTACTTC.

The rearrangement joins TRBV7-9 to TRBJ2-5; D call uncertain. In germline, CDR1 is SEHNR, CDR2 FQNEAQ (reference sequence). Trimming removed 2 bases from V and 1 base from J, with 8 bases in between. This CDR3 spans 14 amino acids. CDR3 sequence reads: CASSLWASQETQYF. The DNA of the CDR3 is TGTGCCAGCAGCTTATGGGCCAGCCAAGAGACCCAGTACTTC.

The CDR3 region is CSVVGTDYGYTF. The CDR3 DNA reads as TGCAGCGTGGTCGGGACAGACTATGGCTACACCTTC. This sequence joins TRBV29-1 and TRBJ1-2, with 7 bases identical to TRBD1. Germline lookup yields CDR1 SQVTM and CDR2 ANQGSEA. V gave up 6 bases and J gave up 3 bases; unmatched junction bases: 4. This CDR3 is 12 amino acids long.

The sample holds one count of this clone. The same CDR3 can be traced to other DNA sequences in this sample. This sequence joins TRBV28 and TRBJ1-1; no clear D. Per the germline V gene, CDR1 is MDHEN and CDR2 is SYDVKM. Trimming cost V 8 bases and J 6 bases, with 19 bases left between them. CDR3 length: 14 amino acids. The CDR3 spells CASLTAGGGPEAFF. As DNA, the CDR3 is TGTGCCAGCCTAACTGCAGGAGGCGGACCTGAAGCTTTCTTT.

The chain couples TRBV2 to TRBJ2-3; 9 bases align to TRBD1. V dropped 3 bases and J dropped 5; count of bases not matched to a gene: 6. This CDR3 has 15 residues. Germline-derived CDR1 and CDR2 are SNHLY and FYNNEI. CDR3 amino acids: CASSDLQGAEDTQYF. CDR3 coding DNA: TGTGCCAGCAGTGACCTACAGGGGGCGGAAGATACGCAGTATTTT.

The CDR3 region is CASSLSSGGHSYNEQFF. DNA of the CDR3: TGTGCCAGCTCACTTTCAAGCGGGGGCCACTCCTACAATGAGCAGTTCTTC. The V call is TRBV18, the J call TRBJ2-1, with 8 bases identical to TRBD2. J gave up 0 bases and V 4 bases, and 8 bases lay outside the gene matches. In germline, CDR1 is KGHSH, CDR2 LQKENI. This CDR3 is 17 amino acids long.

V usage is TRBV19 and J usage is TRBJ1-5; TRBD1 matches 7 bases. CDR3 size: 16 residues. J gave up 5 bases and V 2 bases, and 9 bases lay outside the gene matches. The germline gives CDR1 LNHDA, CDR2 SQIVND (reference sequence). As DNA, the CDR3 is TGTGCCAGTAGTATATCCGAACACAGGGGCTATCAGCCCCAGCATTTT. This encodes CASSISEHRGYQPQHF.

The rearrangement links TRBV14 to TRBJ2-7; no reliable D call. The V and J ends lost 0 bases and 5 bases respectively, with 11 bases between them. This CDR3 comprises 14 residues. In germline, CDR1 is SGHDN, CDR2 FVKESK. CDR3 amino acids: CASSQEQSSDEQYF. DNA for the CDR3: TGTGCCAGCAGCCAAGAACAGTCGTCGGACGAGCAGTACTTC.

The chain couples TRBV25-1 to TRBJ2-2; 7 nucleotides agree with TRBD1. Germline V gene lookup returns CDR1 MGHDK and CDR2 SYGVNS. The CDR3 is 15 amino acids. V shed 6 bases and J 1 base; nucleotides not matched to a gene: 5. The CDR3 here is CASRLGQLNTGELFF. The CDR3 DNA reads TGTGCCAGCAGGTTGGGACAGCTGAACACCGGGGAGCTGTTTTTT.

The V and J genes are TRBV30 and TRBJ1-4; a possible D gene is TRBD1 (5 bases). V lost 2 bases and J 8 bases, leaving 12 bases between the germline ends. The CDR3 has 13 residues. The germline V gene has CDR1 GTSNPN and CDR2 SVGIG (reference sequence). The CDR3 is CAWSRGSSEKLFF. The CDR3 region has the DNA TGTGCCTGGAGTCGGGGGAGTAGCGAAAAACTGTTTTTT.

The chain recombines TRBV7-3 with TRBJ2-6; D unresolved. This CDR3 is built from 13 residues. The V end lost 4 bases, the J end lost 1 base, and 2 bases lay between the germline ends. The germline V gene has CDR1 SGHTA and CDR2 FQGTGA. CDR3 sequence: CASSSSGANVLTF. The CDR3 DNA reads TGTGCCAGCAGCTCTTCTGGGGCCAACGTCCTGACTTTC.

This clone was counted once. The chain links TRBV9 to TRBJ1-1, with D tentatively TRBD1 (5 bases). Germline CDR1 is SGDLS and CDR2 is YYNGEE. The CDR3 is 14 residues long. The V end was cut by 2 bases, the J end by 1 base, with 9 bases between. The CDR3 bases are TGTGCCAGCAGCGTTTTAGGGGAGAACACTGAAGCTTTCTTT. This encodes CASSVLGENTEAFF.

V usage is TRBV6-5 and J usage is TRBJ1-4; 7 positions match TRBD1. This CDR3 comprises 15 residues. Trimming cost V 4 bases and J 1 base; bases outside gene matches: 3. Germline CDR1 MNHEY, CDR2 SVGAGI. CDR3 nucleotide sequence: TGTGCCAGCAGTTCGAGGGGGCGAACTAATGAAAAACTGTTTTTT. Protein product: CASSSRGRTNEKLFF.